A single sample is the source of the 14 T cell receptor beta chains below, sequenced in a study of post-analysis software for immune sequencing data. General study results and limits: Included in a set of 5 or 6 TRBV segments more frequent in patients than controls were TRBV5-6, TRBV5-1 and TRBV20-1.

Each TCR beta cDNA library carried unique molecular identifiers. TCRdb itself ran the PCR reads through MiXCR, one entry per CDR3 protein. The table lists roughly 870,000 distinct CDR3 sequences, under 70% of them singletons. Their antigen targets remain unknown. What was sequenced was blood. All receptors derive from a girl aged 5-17 years with multiple sclerosis.

The CDR3 reads CASSLEGRGHEQYF. CDR3 sequence (DNA): TGTGCCAGCAGCTTGGAGGGCAGGGGGCACGAGCAGTACTTC. This chain links TRBV5-6 with TRBJ2-7; TRBD1 aligns across 8 bases. The V gene end was trimmed by 0 bases and the J gene end by 5 bases; junction bases not matched to a gene: 4. Per the germline V gene, CDR1 is SGHDT and CDR2 is YYEEEE. The CDR3 extends over 14 amino acids.

The chain has TRBV14 and TRBJ2-3; tentatively, D is TRBD2 (6 bases). The CDR3 contains 18 residues. Germline V gene data show CDR1 as SGHDN and CDR2 as FVKESK. V was shortened by 4 bases and J by 6 bases, with 26 bases between the two germline ends. The CDR3 sequence is CASSLGLYGTPTSDTQYF. The CDR3 coding sequence is TGTGCCAGCAGCCTGGGTCTTTACGGGACTCCGACATCTGATACGCAGTATTTT.

The chain is built from TRBV20-1 and TRBJ2-6; D unclear. There are 15 residues in the CDR3. From germline, CDR1 is DFQATT and CDR2 SNEGSKA (reference sequence). V was cut by 5 bases and J by 0 bases, with 11 bases left in between. The CDR3 nucleotides read TGCAGTGCTCCGTGGCCGAGCTCTGGGGCCAACGTCCTGACTTTC. This gives the protein CSAPWPSSGANVLTF.

This clonotype was detected only a few times. This chain uses TRBV3-1 with TRBJ2-4; D not resolved. The end of the DNA aligns better with TRBJ2-7, so the J call may be wrong. This CDR3 comprises 12 residues. The germline CDR1 and CDR2 sequences are LGHDT and YNNKEL (reference sequence). DNA of the CDR3: TGTGCCAGCAGCCAGTTTGGGGACGAGCAGTACTTC. This encodes CASSQFGDEQYF.

This clonotype was detected many times. V usage is TRBV4-2 and J usage is TRBJ2-1; no reliable D call. In germline, CDR1 is LGHNA, CDR2 YNFKEQ. The CDR3 is 14 amino acids. Trimming took 0 bases from V and 7 from J, leaving 10 bases between them. In DNA, the CDR3 is TGTGCCAGCAGCCAAGACCGTATTATTAATGAGCAGTTCTTC. It encodes CASSQDRIINEQFF.

The chain joins TRBV6-1 to TRBJ2-2; D remains unclear. V gave up 2 bases and J gave up 9 bases, with 13 bases separating them. The CDR3 consists of 14 residues. Per germline, CDR1 MNHNS and CDR2 SASEGT. The CDR3 DNA reads TGTGCCAGCAGTGAAAAGTTCTCGGGCCGGGAGCTGTTTTTT. This codes for CASSEKFSGRELFF.

The chain carries TRBV5-5 and TRBJ1-5, with TRBD1 matching 8 bases. V lost 2 bases to trimming and J lost 5 bases; unmatched junction nucleotides: 3. The CDR3 runs 14 residues. Looked up from germline, CDR1 is SGHKS and CDR2 is YYEKEE (reference sequence). Here the CDR3 DNA reads TGTGCCAGCAGCTTACCAGGGGGCGATCAGCCCCAGCATTTT. Translation: CASSLPGGDQPQHF. Looking up the rest from reference TRBV5-5 and TRBJ1-5 gives the full variable domain: DAGVTQSPTHLIKTRGQQVTLRCSPISGHKSVSWYQQVLGQGPQFIFQYYEKEERGRGNFPDRFSARQFPNYSSELNVNALLLGDSALYLCASSLPGGDQPQHFGDGTRLSIL.

This chain links TRBV20-1 with TRBJ2-7; D may be TRBD2 (6 bases). The CDR3 has 12 amino acids. Germline V gives CDR1 DFQATT, CDR2 SNEGSKA (reference sequence). The CDR3 sequence is CSAEGWAYEQYF. The CDR3 DNA is TGCTCGGCGGAGGGTTGGGCCTACGAGCAGTACTTC.

The J gene is TRBJ2-4, the V gene TRBV5-6, with TRBD1 as a possible D gene (6 bases). TRBJ2-7 matches the DNA end more closely, so the J call is doubtful. From germline, CDR1 is SGHDT and CDR2 YYEEEE. CDR3 length: 16 amino acids. The CDR3 spells CASSLSYSGTYYEQYF. CDR3 nucleotide sequence: TGTGCCAGCAGCCTTAGCTACTCGGGGACATACTACGAGCAGTACTTC.

The chain couples TRBV18 to TRBJ2-7; D is ambiguous. In germline, CDR1 is KGHSH, CDR2 LQKENI. The V end was cut by 2 bases, the J end by 4 bases, with 6 bases between. The CDR3 loop spans 12 amino acids. The CDR3 DNA reads as TGTGCCAGCTCACCAGATCAGTACGAGCAGTACTTC. Residues: CASSPDQYEQYF.

The CDR3 DNA follows: TGTGCCTTGGGACAGGGGGGGTCCTACGAGCAGTACTTC. Translated, it gives CALGQGGSYEQYF. The chain has TRBV30 and TRBJ2-7, with 11 bases identical to TRBD1. Germline V gene sequence: CDR1 GTSNPN, CDR2 SVGIG (reference sequence). The ends lost 7 bases at V and 1 base at J; junction bases unmatched: 3. The CDR3 runs 13 residues.

This rearrangement joins TRBV5-1 to TRBJ2-1; D call uncertain. The germline V and J ends were trimmed by 4 bases and 5 bases, with 10 bases remaining between them. Germline V gene sequence: CDR1 SGHRS, CDR2 YFSETQ. This CDR3 is 13 amino acids long. The CDR3 protein is CASSANKDNEQFF. In DNA form, the CDR3 reads TGCGCCAGCAGCGCCAACAAGGACAATGAGCAGTTCTTC.

This clonotype was picked up many times. The CDR3 loop is CASGLTPGTGGHEQFF. The CDR3, as DNA: TGTGCTAGTGGTTTGACCCCGGGGACAGGGGGCCACGAGCAGTTCTTC. This chain uses TRBV12-5 with TRBJ2-1; 12 positions match TRBD1. V was pared by 2 bases and J by 10 bases, with 9 bases of the junction left unmatched. The CDR3 sequence is 16 residues long. Germline loops: CDR1 LGHNT, CDR2 FRNRAP.

Here the CDR3 DNA reads TGCAGTGCTCTCGTAAGGACAGGGGGGTCCTACAATGAGCAGTTCTTC. Its protein product is CSALVRTGGSYNEQFF. The chain is built from TRBV20-1 and TRBJ2-1, with 10 bases matching TRBD1. The CDR3 covers 16 residues. V lost 5 bases, J lost 1 base, and 8 bases stayed unmatched. The germline V gene encodes CDR1 DFQATT and CDR2 SNEGSKA (reference sequence).